This TCR beta chain is from a study of blood T cell repertoires in COVID-19 (TCRdb year 2020). For the study in its entirety: Samples from collaborators originated in the United States, Italy and Spain and spanned both the acute and convalescent phases of COVID-19. The material from the prospective study consisted of cDNA or gDNA derived from T cells, B-cell-depleted T cells, or PBMCs. Deeply sampled blood TCRbeta repertoires from subjects exposed to, actively infected with, or recovered from COVID-19 were included in the dataset. A freely available public database, intended as a resource for researchers studying the immune response to SARS-CoV-2, is where the repertoires were released. Samples came from the ongoing ImmuneRACE study (first 160 participants) plus 1,254 subjects from 6 global collaborators. A de-identified subject ID, COVID-19 status, age in years and sex were almost always included in the sample metadata. Where available, HLA class I and class II types were taken from metadata supplied by the sample provider and were not determined by assay-based typing.

Each collaborating institution followed its own protocols to collect whole blood in K2EDTA tubes. For TCRbeta analysis, collaborators shipped samples in one of three forms: frozen whole blood, isolated PBMCs, or DNA extracted from either of those sample types. To note about this clone: Its specific antigen is unknown. Nothing much larger sits one base from this clone, and base qualities are not available.

General study outcomes and caveats: The amount of clinical and demographic metadata varied by source and participant and was provided uncurated.

TCRbeta CDR3 regions were amplified from genomic DNA using the immunoSEQ Assay, a bias-controlled multiplex PCR. On the study's bioinformatics: Nucleated cell counts per sample were estimated from amplification of reference gene primers within the assay. Sequence reads were collapsed and filtered to measure the absolute abundance of every unique TCRbeta CDR3 rearrangement. For each sample, productive Simpson clonality was calculated by taking the square root of Simpson's diversity index across productive rearrangements. The table comes from immuneACCESS by way of TCRdb, which keeps in-frame sequences with V and J called. Part of the clones is missing from these tables; in studies checked, under half for an unresolved V gene and the rest for unknown reasons. Clone size and the V and J calls come from that table; the DNA yielded D and trimming. This sample holds 150,000 to 200,000 clones; around 82% were observed only once. The ten largest make up roughly 9.8% of the sample.

For this chain, trimming is 6 bases at the V end and 0 bases at the J end, and the number of junction bases without a gene match is 7. The cysteine opens and the phenylalanine closes a CDR3 of 17 amino acids. Just the 51-base CDR3 DNA is kept, in frame starting at base 1. CDR1 and CDR2 were assigned from the germline V gene as SNHLY and FYNNEI. This sequence originates from a woman older than 75 with acute or convalescent COVID-19. Here the chain combines TRBV2 and TRBJ2-2, with TRBD2 matching 10 junction bases. The sample consisted of peripheral blood. The DNA is TGTGCCAGCAGAACCGGGACTAGCGCCTCGAACACCGGGGAGCTGTTTTTT. This yields the protein CASRTGTSASNTGELFF.